One and the same sample provided the 4 T cell receptor beta chains below, sequenced in a study of blood T cell repertoires in COVID-19. TCRdb keeps only in-frame clones here, not all; method: immunoSEQ multiplex PCR. The sample records fewer than 65,000 clones, 85% being singletons. Sequenced sample: peripheral blood. The receptors derive from a man between 60 and 70 years old with acute or convalescent COVID-19.

The V and J genes are TRBV4-1 and TRBJ2-1, with D tentatively TRBD2 (6 bases). Looked up from germline, CDR1 is MGHRA and CDR2 is YSYEKL. V shed 0 bases and J shed 4 bases, with 13 bases lying between them. The CDR3 sequence is 16 residues long. The CDR3: CASSQEGTSGYNEQFF. In DNA form, the CDR3 reads TGCGCCAGCAGCCAAGAGGGAACCAGCGGGTACAATGAGCAGTTCTTC.

The chain links TRBV6-5 to TRBJ1-1; the match to TRBD1 covers 7 bases. V was pared by 8 bases and J by 1 base, with 1 base of the junction left unmatched. CDR3 length: 12 amino acids. Germline V gene sequence: CDR1 MNHEY, CDR2 SVGAGI. CDR3 sequence: CASRTGNTEAFF. In nucleotides, the CDR3 is TGTGCCAGCCGGACAGGGAACACTGAAGCTTTCTTT.

The V and J genes are TRBV6-6 and TRBJ1-5; 8 bases are shared with TRBD1. Germline V gene sequence: CDR1 MNHNY, CDR2 SVGAGI (reference sequence). The CDR3 loop spans 15 amino acids. The V segment lost 5 bases and the J segment 3 bases; nucleotides outside the gene matches: 6. The CDR3 coding sequence is TGTGCCAGCAGTCCTCGGGGACAGGTCAATCAGCCCCAGCATTTT. It specifies CASSPRGQVNQPQHF.

This chain uses TRBV20-1 with TRBJ1-1; D might be TRBD1 (6 bases). Germline CDR1 reads DFQATT; CDR2 reads SNEGSKA (reference sequence). There are 10 residues in the CDR3. V lost 3 bases to trimming and J lost 11 bases, with 10 bases between them. In DNA, the CDR3 is TGCAGTGCTAGCGCAACAGGGGCTTTCTTT. This translates into CSASATGAFF.